This TCR beta chain derives from a study of metastatic and nonmetastatic thyroid tumors. Study information: The study looked at repertoires side by side in blood and in tumor or nodule tissue from malignant and benign thyroid patients.

No treatment had been given to any patient before thyroid surgery. Under the authors' procedure: A classifier for distant metastasis in papillary thyroid cancer was constructed using CDR3 differences observed across clinicopathological groups. TCRdb recomputed clones from the PCR reads via MiXCR. What appears here as the V and J calls and clone size reflects TCRdb's work, not the paper's. This table has around 41,000 clones, about 13% appearing once. Germline CDR1 DFQATT, CDR2 SNEGSKA (reference sequence). The CDR3 totals 17 residues. Trimming at V came to 2 bases and at J to 10 bases, leaving 18 bases not matched to a gene. Findings and limits, study-wide: Relative to benign nodules, malignant thyroid tumors were reportedly characterized by significantly elevated TCR beta diversity in blood and tumor.

This clone has ten or more counts. Its target is not known. This clonotype was sampled from a female donor with papillary thyroid cancer or a benign thyroid nodule (not recorded which). Some clones in this sample may be carry-over from other donors' samples. The sample consisted of blood. The rearrangement uses TRBV20-1 and TRBJ2-1, with 9 bases identical to TRBD2. The CDR3 region is CSARSHNRLAAEPEQFF. The CDR3 DNA is TGCAGTGCTAGATCTCATAATAGACTAGCGGCAGAACCCGAGCAGTTCTTC.